This TCR beta chain was recovered during a study of T cells in localized non-small cell lung cancer (dated by TCRdb to 2020 to 2022). About the full investigation: The study analyzed T cell repertoires of a few hundred early-stage NSCLC patients, comparing tumors and uninvolved tumor-adjacent lungs. All 250 or so NSCLC patients in the cohort were treatment-naive and had localized lung tumors that were resected. A mean age of about 66 years was recorded for the NSCLC patients, of whom under 150 were male and some 99 were female.

At diagnosis, tumor, uninvolved tumor-adjacent lung and peripheral blood were collected and then preserved as a mix of FFPE and fresh-frozen material. For TCR repertoire profiling, the blood samples were analyzed as peripheral blood mononuclear cells. This clone was seen just once. Its antigen is currently not known. No base quality information exists; no much larger clone differs at one position. From the germline V gene, CDR1 is WSHSY and CDR2 is SAAADI. V and J lose 4 bases and 8 bases, and a span of 15 bases separates them. Measured from the cysteine to the phenylalanine, the CDR3 is 14 residues long. Here the CDR3 DNA is all that survives: 42 bases in frame from base 1. Broader findings and caveats from the paper: Of the top 100 tumor clones, a median of about 53 were detected in paired uninvolved adjacent lung; over 25 were also among that lung's top 100. The highest T cell clonality was observed in uninvolved tumor-adjacent lung, where clonality exceeded that of tumor, suggesting that antigenic responses were more focused in uninvolved tumor-adjacent lung. Because multi-region sequencing of the tumors was not done, intratumor heterogeneity could not be ruled out. Because the study design was exploratory, TCR variables were selected using unadjusted p-values without false-discovery rate correction. Higher blood T cell density associated with longer overall survival, while higher adjacent-lung clonality associated with shorter survival.

The immunoSEQ Assay was used to sequence TCR beta CDR3 regions from DNA. For the original study's pipeline: T cell density was computed as TCR beta template counts normalized to usable DNA estimated by amplifying housekeeping genes. The preseqR package was used to estimate richness by extrapolating to 400,000 templates for PBMC samples and to 120,000 templates for tissue samples. Clonality was taken to be one minus Pielou's evenness. To identify tissue-enriched TCRs, differential abundance testing was run on productive amino-acid clonotypes with a minimum total count of 5 and an alpha of 0.1. The Jaccard Index and the Morisita Overlap Index were used to quantify repertoire overlap between compartments. GLIPH grouped TCR beta CDR3s together with public tetramer-defined viral CDR3s, and a viral motif had to include at least three viral sequences and show V-gene enrichment. The clones in this table, taken by TCRdb from immuneACCESS, are in-frame only. Not every clone is retained; where verified, under half of the shortfall comes from an unresolved V gene, and the cause of the rest is unknown. V, J and clone size are taken as reported in that table, and D and trimming were inferred from the DNA itself. In this sample the table shows roughly 16,000 clones, more than 70% of which occur a single time. The top ten clonotypes cover under 30% of the sample.

This TCR derives from a female donor aged 60 or older with stage I squamous cell lung carcinoma. The sample consisted of peripheral blood, taken before any cancer treatment. The chain uses TRBV10-2 and TRBJ1-5; TRBD1 might be the D gene, on 5 matching bases. The DNA sequence follows: TGCGCCAGCAGTGGGGGGGAATCAGCCGAGCCCCAGCATTTT. Translated, this gives CASSGGESAEPQHF.